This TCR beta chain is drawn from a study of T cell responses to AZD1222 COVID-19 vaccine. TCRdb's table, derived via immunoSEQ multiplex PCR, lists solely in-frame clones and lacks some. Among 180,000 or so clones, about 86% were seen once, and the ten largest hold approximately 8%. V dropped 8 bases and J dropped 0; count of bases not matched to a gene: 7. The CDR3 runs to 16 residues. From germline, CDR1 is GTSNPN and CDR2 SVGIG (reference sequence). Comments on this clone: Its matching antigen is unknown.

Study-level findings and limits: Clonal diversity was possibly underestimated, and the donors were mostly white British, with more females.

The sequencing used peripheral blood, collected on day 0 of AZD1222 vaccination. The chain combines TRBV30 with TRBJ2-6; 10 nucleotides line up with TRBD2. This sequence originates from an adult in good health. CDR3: CAQSSGGISGANVLTF. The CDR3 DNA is TGTGCCCAATCTAGCGGGGGTATCTCTGGGGCCAACGTCCTGACTTTC.